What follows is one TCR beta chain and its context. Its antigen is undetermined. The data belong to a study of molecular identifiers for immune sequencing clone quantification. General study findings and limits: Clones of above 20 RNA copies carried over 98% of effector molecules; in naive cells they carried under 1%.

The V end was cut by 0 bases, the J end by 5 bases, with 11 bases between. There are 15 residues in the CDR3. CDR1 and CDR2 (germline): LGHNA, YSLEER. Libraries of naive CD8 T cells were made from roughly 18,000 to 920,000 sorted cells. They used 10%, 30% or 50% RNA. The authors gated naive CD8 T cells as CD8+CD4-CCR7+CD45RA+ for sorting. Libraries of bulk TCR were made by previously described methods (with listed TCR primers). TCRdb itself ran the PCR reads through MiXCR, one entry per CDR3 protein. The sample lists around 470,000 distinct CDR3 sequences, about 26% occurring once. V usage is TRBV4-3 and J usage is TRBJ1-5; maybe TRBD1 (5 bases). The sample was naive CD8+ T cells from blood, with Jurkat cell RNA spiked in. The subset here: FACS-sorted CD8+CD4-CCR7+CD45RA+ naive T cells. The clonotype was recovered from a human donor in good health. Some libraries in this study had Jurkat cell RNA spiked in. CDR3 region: CASSQERGIYQPQHF. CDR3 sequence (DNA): TGCGCCAGCAGCCAAGAACGGGGGATCTATCAGCCCCAGCATTTT.